This TCR beta chain was captured in a study of blood T cell repertoires in COVID-19. Across the study: Donors in the United States, Italy and Spain gave samples during acute or convalescent COVID-19.

Profiled with immunoSEQ multiplex PCR; TCRdb holds only in-frame clones, not every one. The data hold approximately 220,000 clones, with more than 75% observed a single time. The CDR3 is made up of 18 amino acids. This clone was counted once. Cohorts were assigned according to the clinical history that participants reported. The sequenced material came from PBMCs or T cells enriched from blood (not recorded which). This clonotype was sampled from a woman in her 40s with acute COVID-19. The chain is built from TRBV12-2 and TRBJ1-5. TRBV12-2 is termed a pseudogene. The CDR3 reads CASRRITSRARANQPQHF. The CDR3 nucleotides read TGTGCAAGTCGCCGTATAACTTCCCGGGCGCGGGCGAATCAGCCCCAGCATTTT.